Sequencing of this T cell receptor (beta chain) was carried out in a study of blood T cell repertoires in COVID-19. On the study more broadly: Acute and convalescent COVID-19 samples came from the United States, Italy and Spain.

The ends lost 0 bases at V and 3 bases at J; junction bases unmatched: 11. This CDR3 region has 19 residues. Germline lookup yields CDR1 LGHDT and CDR2 YNNKEL (reference sequence). Using immunoSEQ multiplex PCR, the repertoire was profiled, and TCRdb retains in-frame clones only, with some absent. Of about 140,000 clones listed, around 90% are singletons. V gene TRBV3-1 (or the pseudogene TRBV3-2) combines with J gene TRBJ2-3; TRBD2 matches 11 bases. The sequenced material came from peripheral blood. The TCR was taken from a woman in her sixties or seventies with acute or convalescent COVID-19. The CDR3 region is CASSQDMGVAGGPTDTQYF. For the CDR3, the DNA is TGTGCCAGCAGCCAAGATATGGGCGTAGCGGGGGGGCCGACAGATACGCAGTATTTT.